The T cell receptor (beta chain) under discussion was sequenced for a study of cytomegalovirus exposure and HLA in healthy donors. Study-wide results and caveats: For cytomegalovirus status, the classifier reportedly gave diagnoses with high specificity and sensitivity. In terms of immune exposure information, only CMV serostatus was available. Roughly even sequencing depth across donors was the assumption behind the presence/absence analyses.

CDR3 length: 13 amino acids. V lost 4 bases and J lost 2, with 7 bases in between. From germline, CDR1 is SGHTA and CDR2 FQGNSA. PCR employed 60 Vbeta and 13 Jbeta primers. As handled by the study authors: As a later analysis found, there were approximately 80 million unique TCR beta chains, of which roughly 11 million were shared. Using immunoSEQ multiplex PCR, the repertoire was profiled, and TCRdb retains in-frame clones only, with some absent. That table supplies the V and J calls and clone size; D and trimming were determined from the DNA. The sample comprises around 110,000 clones, approximately 80% of which are singletons, and over 3.5% rests with the top ten. In the case of this clone: Its antigen is not known.

The sequence derives from a man younger than 40 in good health and CMV-seropositive. V usage is TRBV7-2 and J usage is TRBJ2-3, with unresolved D. The sequenced sample was PBMCs. The CDR3 protein is CASSSRYTDTQYF. The CDR3 DNA reads as TGTGCCAGCAGCTCTAGATACACAGATACGCAGTATTTT.